The 22 T cell receptor beta chains in this list originate from one sample, sequenced in a study of blood T cell repertoires in COVID-19 (dated by TCRdb to 2019 to 2021). Library construction relied on the immunoSEQ multiplex PCR assay. TCRdb mirrors the immuneACCESS table, restricted to in-frame sequences. Some clones are absent from its copies; in checked studies, under half trace to an unresolved V gene, and the reason for the others is unknown. A total of about 160,000 clones appear in this sample, around 81% of them only once. Clones ranked in the top ten supply 8% to 13% of the sample. What was sequenced was peripheral blood. The source is a man in his fifties or sixties with active or convalescent COVID-19.

This rearrangement joins TRBV2 to TRBJ2-3; no firm D call. Germline loops: CDR1 SNHLY, CDR2 FYNNEI. The CDR3 consists of 11 residues. Trimming removed 6 bases from V and 7 bases from J, with 8 bases in between. CDR3 sequence: CASSYVNTQYF. As DNA, the CDR3 is TGTGCCAGCAGCTATGTTAATACGCAGTATTTT. Supplemented by reference TRBV2 and TRBJ2-3, the full variable domain reads EPEVTQTPSHQVTQMGQEVILRCVPISNHLYFYWYRQILGQKVEFLVSFYNNEISEKSEIFDDQFSVERPDGSNFTLKIRSTKLEDSAMYFCASSYVNTQYFGPGTRLTVL.

V gene TRBV19 combines with J gene TRBJ1-5; 9 bases are shared with TRBD1. There are 13 residues in the CDR3. J lost 6 bases, V lost 10 bases, and 7 bases had no gene match. Germline V gene lookup returns CDR1 LNHDA and CDR2 SQIVND (reference sequence). CDR3 residues: CATEDRGGQPQHF. The CDR3 DNA reads as TGTGCCACGGAGGACAGGGGCGGTCAGCCCCAGCATTTT.

V usage is TRBV11-2 and J usage is TRBJ2-1, with D uncertain. In germline, CDR1 is SGHAT, CDR2 FQNNGV. There are 14 residues in the CDR3. V shed 0 bases and J shed 3 bases, with 6 bases lying between them. This CDR3 reads CASSLDSSYNEQFF. DNA of the CDR3: TGTGCCAGCAGCTTAGATAGCAGCTACAATGAGCAGTTCTTC.

The V gene is TRBV20-1, the J gene TRBJ2-1, with D hard to call. Per the germline V gene, CDR1 is DFQATT and CDR2 is SNEGSKA (reference sequence). This CDR3 has 11 residues. The V gene lost 1 base and the J gene lost 8 bases, with 6 bases spanning the gap. The CDR3 loop is CSARVLYEQFF. The DNA for the CDR3 is TGCAGTGCTAGAGTTCTCTATGAGCAGTTCTTC.

Of note for this clone: Its ends do not fully match the called genes, so a read error is possible. The chain joins TRBV6-5 to TRBJ1-1; possibly TRBD1 for D (6 bases). The CDR3 has 11 residues. Germline V gene data show CDR1 as MNHEY and CDR2 as SVGAGI. The CDR3 sequence is CASRQRGGFVF. CDR3 coding DNA: TGTGCCAGCAGGCAAAGGGGGGGTTTTGTATTT.

The chain has TRBV4-1 and TRBJ2-2; perhaps TRBD2 as D (5 bases). V was cut by 0 bases and J by 4 bases, with 12 bases left in between. The CDR3 loop spans 16 amino acids. Germline CDR1 and CDR2: MGHRA and YSYEKL. As DNA, the CDR3 is TGCGCCAGCAGCCAAGATCCGGGGATAGGCACCGGGGAGCTGTTTTTT. Translating gives CASSQDPGIGTGELFF.

This clone was detected once. The V call is TRBV24-1, the J call TRBJ1-2; 10 bases align to TRBD1. In germline, CDR1 is KGHDR, CDR2 SFDVKD. The CDR3 consists of 15 residues. The V segment lost 2 bases and the J segment 6 bases; nucleotides outside the gene matches: 5. The chain's CDR3 is CATSDSRTGGDGYTF. The CDR3 DNA reads TGTGCCACCAGTGATTCCCGGACAGGGGGAGATGGCTACACCTTC.

The genes are TRBV5-1 and TRBJ2-1, with 14 nucleotides matching TRBD2. The CDR3 has 17 residues. The trim removed 4 bases at V and 4 bases at J, leaving 7 bases unmatched. Germline V gives CDR1 SGHRS, CDR2 YFSETQ. CDR3 residues: CASSPGTSGGSYNEQFF. The DNA of the CDR3 is TGCGCCAGCAGCCCCGGGACTAGCGGGGGATCTTACAATGAGCAGTTCTTC.

This clone was seen just once. V is TRBV2 and J is TRBJ1-2; TRBD1 is a possible D gene (5 bases). V was cut by 4 bases and J by 10 bases, with 13 bases left in between. Germline loops: CDR1 SNHLY, CDR2 FYNNEI. This CDR3 comprises 12 residues. CDR3 residues: CASSVAGNYYTF. The CDR3 DNA reads TGTGCCAGCAGTGTGGCAGGGAATTACTACACCTTC.

In its sample, this clone was seen a few times. The CDR3 reads CASSLPSRGYTF. DNA for the CDR3: TGTGCCAGCAGCTTGCCCAGTCGTGGCTACACCTTC. V gene TRBV5-6 combines with J gene TRBJ1-2; no clear D gene. Trimming left V 1 base short and J 7 bases short, with 8 bases between. Per germline, CDR1 SGHDT and CDR2 YYEEEE. The CDR3 has 12 amino acids.

The chain uses TRBV20-1 and TRBJ2-3, with D possibly TRBD2 on 6 matching bases. CDR1 is DFQATT and CDR2 is SNEGSKA in the germline V gene (reference sequence). This CDR3 is 15 amino acids long. V was cut by 3 bases and J by 8 bases, with 21 bases left in between. The CDR3 region is CSASLEGRESGTQYF. The CDR3 DNA sequence: TGCAGTGCTAGTCTGGAGGGCCGGGAGTCCGGTACGCAGTATTTT.

The genes are TRBV10-3 and TRBJ2-7; TRBD2 aligns across 11 bases. V shed 10 bases, J shed 4 bases, and the junction held 6 bases outside the gene matches. The CDR3 is 13 amino acids. CDR1 ENHRY and CDR2 SYGVKD come from the germline V gene. CDR3 amino acids: CATLAGGSYEQYF. The CDR3 DNA follows: TGTGCCACCCTAGCGGGAGGATCTTACGAGCAGTACTTC.

This clone was detected once. This chain connects TRBV18 to TRBJ1-3, with unresolved D. The V gene lost 3 bases and the J gene lost 4 bases, with 10 bases spanning the gap. The CDR3 has 14 amino acids. Germline CDR1 is KGHSH and CDR2 is LQKENI. CDR3 DNA sequence: TGTGCCAGCTCACCCACGGGAGCAGGAAACACCATATATTTT. Its translation: CASSPTGAGNTIYF.

CDR3 loop: CASSIDEQYF. Written as DNA, the CDR3 is TGTGCCAGCAGTATCGACGAGCAGTACTTC. This chain joins TRBV2 and TRBJ2-7; D not certain. From germline, CDR1 is SNHLY and CDR2 FYNNEI. CDR3 length equals 10 residues. V shed 5 bases and J shed 5 bases, with 4 bases lying between them. Variable domain in full (rest from reference TRBV2 and TRBJ2-7): EPEVTQTPSHQVTQMGQEVILRCVPISNHLYFYWYRQILGQKVEFLVSFYNNEISEKSEIFDDQFSVERPDGSNFTLKIRSTKLEDSAMYFCASSIDEQYFGPGTRLTVT.

The chain has TRBV12-3 or TRBV12-4 and TRBJ2-3; 11 bases line up with TRBD2. V gave up 6 bases and J gave up 6 bases; unmatched junction bases: 2. The CDR3 has 13 amino acids. This chain's CDR3 is CASRRTSGDTQYF. DNA of the CDR3: TGTGCCAGCAGAAGGACTAGCGGGGATACGCAGTATTTT.

The chain employs TRBV14 and TRBJ2-1; 10 bases agree with TRBD2. This CDR3 contains 15 residues. V dropped 5 bases and J dropped 5; count of bases not matched to a gene: 6. The germline CDR1 and CDR2 sequences are SGHDN and FVKESK. CDR3 in amino acids: CASSSLAGANNEQFF. The CDR3, as DNA: TGTGCCAGCAGCTCCCTAGCGGGGGCTAACAATGAGCAGTTCTTC. The full variable domain, in which reference TRBV14 and TRBJ2-1 provide the parts outside the CDR3, is EAGVTQFPSHSVIEKGQTVTLRCDPISGHDNLYWYRRVMGKEIKFLLHFVKESKQDESGMPNNRFLAERTGGTYSTLKVQPAELEDSGVYFCASSSLAGANNEQFFGPGTRLTVL.

V and J are TRBV10-3 and TRBJ2-5; 8 nucleotides line up with TRBD2. This CDR3 has 12 amino acids. Losses at the gene ends were 10 bases for V and 4 bases for J; bases not matched to a gene: 5. CDR1 and CDR2 (germline): ENHRY, SYGVKD. CDR3 loop: CATGGDGETQYF. The CDR3 DNA is TGTGCCACCGGGGGGGATGGAGAGACCCAGTACTTC.

The chain is built from TRBV18 and TRBJ2-7; tentatively, D is TRBD1 (6 bases). V gave up 3 bases and J gave up 0 bases, with 12 bases separating them. The CDR3 covers 15 residues. Germline V lookup: CDR1 KGHSH, CDR2 LQKENI. The CDR3 region is CASSPQGFSSYEQYF. CDR3 coding DNA: TGTGCCAGCTCACCCCAGGGGTTCAGCTCCTACGAGCAGTACTTC. The full variable domain, rest sourced from reference TRBV18 and TRBJ2-7, is NAGVMQNPRHLVRRRGQEARLRCSPMKGHSHVYWYRQLPEEGLKFMVYLQKENIIDESGMPKERFSAEFPKEGPSILRIQQVVRGDSAAYFCASSPQGFSSYEQYFGPGTRLTVT.

The CDR3: CASSADRGLNEQFF. DNA of the CDR3: TGTGCCAGCAGCGCGGACAGGGGGCTCAATGAGCAGTTCTTC. The V gene is TRBV5-8, the J gene TRBJ2-1; 11 bases fit TRBD1. The germline CDR1 and CDR2 sequences are SGHTS and YDEGEE. The length of the CDR3 is 14 residues. The junction had 3 bases not matched to a gene; V was cut back by 4 bases and J by 6 bases.

The V and J genes are TRBV29-1 and TRBJ1-2; TRBD1 is a possible D gene (6 bases). Per the germline V gene, CDR1 is SQVTM and CDR2 is ANQGSEA. V gave up 1 base and J gave up 1 base, with 10 bases separating them. This CDR3 contains 14 residues. The CDR3 sequence: CSVEGTAYNYGYTF. The CDR3 DNA is TGCAGCGTTGAAGGGACAGCGTATAACTATGGCTACACCTTC. Supplemented by reference TRBV29-1 and TRBJ1-2, the full variable domain reads SAVISQKPSRDICQRGTSLTIQCQVDSQVTMMFWYRQQPGQSLTLIATANQGSEATYESGFVIDKFPISRPNLTFSTLTVSNMSPEDSSIYLCSVEGTAYNYGYTFGSGTRLTVV.

The CDR3 here is CASSLPGGAPYEQYF. The DNA of the CDR3 is TGCGCCAGCAGCCTACCTGGGGGGGCCCCCTACGAGCAGTACTTC. The chain couples TRBV5-1 to TRBJ2-7, with TRBD2 as a possible D gene (7 bases). The germline gives CDR1 SGHRS, CDR2 YFSETQ. This CDR3 is 15 amino acids long. V was trimmed by 4 bases and J by 2 bases, leaving 16 bases between them.

The chain combines TRBV2 with TRBJ2-2, with 7 positions matching TRBD1. The CDR3 covers 14 residues. Trimming cost V 6 bases and J 6 bases; bases outside gene matches: 7. Germline-derived CDR1 and CDR2 are SNHLY and FYNNEI. The DNA of the CDR3 is TGTGCCAGCAGAGGGACAGTGTCTCCCGGGGAGCTGTTTTTT. Translating it yields CASRGTVSPGELFF.